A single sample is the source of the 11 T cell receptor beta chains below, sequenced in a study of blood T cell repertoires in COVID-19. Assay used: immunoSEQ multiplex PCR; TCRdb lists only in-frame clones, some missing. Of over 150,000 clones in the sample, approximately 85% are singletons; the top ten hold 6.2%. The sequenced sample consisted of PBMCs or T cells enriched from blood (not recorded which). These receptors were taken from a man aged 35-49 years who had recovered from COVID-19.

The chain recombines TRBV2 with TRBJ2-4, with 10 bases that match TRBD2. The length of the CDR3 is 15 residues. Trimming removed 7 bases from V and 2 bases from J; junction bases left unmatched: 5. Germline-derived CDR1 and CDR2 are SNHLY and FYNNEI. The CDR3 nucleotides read TGTGCCAGCAAGCGAGCGGGGGGGTCCAAAAACATTCAGTACTTC. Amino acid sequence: CASKRAGGSKNIQYF.

In DNA form, the CDR3 reads TGTGCCAGCAGCTTACCGGAGACAGGGGGCCCTTCGGAGACCCAGTACTTC. Its translation is CASSLPETGGPSETQYF. The V gene is TRBV7-6, the J gene TRBJ2-5, with TRBD1 matching 10 bases. Germline-derived CDR1 and CDR2 are SGHVS and FNYEAQ. With V trimmed by 2 bases and J by 5 bases, 11 bases remained unmatched. This CDR3 region has 17 residues.

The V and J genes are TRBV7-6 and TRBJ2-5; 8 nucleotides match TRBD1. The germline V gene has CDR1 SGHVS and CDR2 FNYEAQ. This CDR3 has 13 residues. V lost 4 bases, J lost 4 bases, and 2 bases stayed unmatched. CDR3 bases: TGTGCCAGCAGCTGGACAGGGCGAGAGACCCAGTACTTC. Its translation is CASSWTGRETQYF.

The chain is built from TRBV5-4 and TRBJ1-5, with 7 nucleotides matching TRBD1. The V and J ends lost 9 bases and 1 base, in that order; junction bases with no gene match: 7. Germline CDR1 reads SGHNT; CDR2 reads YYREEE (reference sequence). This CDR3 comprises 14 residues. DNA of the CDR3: TGTGCCACACAAACCAGGGGGAGCAATCAGCCCCAGCATTTT. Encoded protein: CATQTRGSNQPQHF. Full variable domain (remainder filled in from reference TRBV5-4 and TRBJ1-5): ETGVTQSPTHLIKTRGQQVTLRCSSQSGHNTVSWYQQALGQGPQFIFQYYREEENGRGNFPPRFSGLQFPNYSSELNVNALELDDSALYLCATQTRGSNQPQHFGDGTRLSIL.

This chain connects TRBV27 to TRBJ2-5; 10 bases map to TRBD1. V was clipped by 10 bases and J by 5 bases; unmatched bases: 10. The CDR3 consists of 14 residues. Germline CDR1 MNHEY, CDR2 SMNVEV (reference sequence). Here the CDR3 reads CATRRTGGLETQYF. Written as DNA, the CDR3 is TGTGCCACCAGAAGGACAGGGGGTTTGGAGACCCAGTACTTC.

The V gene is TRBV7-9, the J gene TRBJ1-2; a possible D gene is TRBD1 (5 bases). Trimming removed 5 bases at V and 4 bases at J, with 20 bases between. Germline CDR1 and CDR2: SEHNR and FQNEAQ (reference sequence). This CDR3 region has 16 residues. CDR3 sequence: CASSLDRARILYGYTF. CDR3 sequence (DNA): TGTGCCAGCAGCCTCGACAGAGCAAGGATACTCTATGGCTACACCTTC. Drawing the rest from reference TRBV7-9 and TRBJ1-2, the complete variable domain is DTGVSQNPRHKITKRGQNVTFRCDPISEHNRLYWYRQTLGQGPEFLTYFQNEAQLEKSRLLSDRFSAERPKGSFSTLEIQRTEQGDSAMYLCASSLDRARILYGYTFGSGTRLTVV.

As DNA, the CDR3 is TGTGCCAGCAGCCTAGATGCGGGCTCCCGGGCATACGGCTACACCTTC. Amino acid sequence: CASSLDAGSRAYGYTF. The chain combines TRBV7-2 with TRBJ1-2; D gene uncertain. From germline, CDR1 is SGHTA and CDR2 FQGNSA. Between the trimmed V and J ends, which lost 5 bases and 8 bases, there was a span of 24 bases. The CDR3 runs 16 residues. Complete variable domain (other parts from reference TRBV7-2 and TRBJ1-2): GAGVSQSPSNKVTEKGKDVELRCDPISGHTALYWYRQSLGQGLEFLIYFQGNSAPDKSGLPSDRFSAERTGGSVSTLTIQRTQQEDSAVYLCASSLDAGSRAYGYTFGSGTRLTVV.

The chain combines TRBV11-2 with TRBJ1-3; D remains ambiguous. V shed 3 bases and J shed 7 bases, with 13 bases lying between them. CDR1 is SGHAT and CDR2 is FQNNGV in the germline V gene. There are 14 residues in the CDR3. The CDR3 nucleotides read TGTGCCAGCAGCTTGGAGGGTAACCCCAACACCATATATTTT. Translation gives CASSLEGNPNTIYF. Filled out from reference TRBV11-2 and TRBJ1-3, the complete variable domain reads EAGVAQSPRYKIIEKRQSVAFWCNPISGHATLYWYQQILGQGPKLLIQFQNNGVVDDSQLPKDRFSAERLKGVDSTLKIQPAKLEDSAVYLCASSLEGNPNTIYFGEGSWLTVV.

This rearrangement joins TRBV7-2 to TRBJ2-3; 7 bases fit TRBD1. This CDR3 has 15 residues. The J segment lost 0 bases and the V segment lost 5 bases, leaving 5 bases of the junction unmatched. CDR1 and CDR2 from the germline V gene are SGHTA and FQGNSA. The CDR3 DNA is TGTGCCAGCAGCCCAGGGACAGCTAGCACAGATACGCAGTATTTT. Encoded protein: CASSPGTASTDTQYF.

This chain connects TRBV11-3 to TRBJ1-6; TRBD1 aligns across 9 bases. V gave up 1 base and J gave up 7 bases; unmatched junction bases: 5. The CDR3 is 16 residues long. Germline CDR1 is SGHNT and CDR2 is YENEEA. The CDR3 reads CASSLAPGTGNSPLHF. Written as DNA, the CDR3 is TGTGCCAGCAGCTTAGCTCCCGGGACAGGGAATTCACCCCTCCACTTT.

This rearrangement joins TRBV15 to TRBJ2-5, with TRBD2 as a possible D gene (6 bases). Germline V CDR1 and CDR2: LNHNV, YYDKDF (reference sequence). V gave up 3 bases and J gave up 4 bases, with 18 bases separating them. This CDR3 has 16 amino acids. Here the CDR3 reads CATSRVSTGVRETQYF. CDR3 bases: TGTGCCACCAGCAGGGTCTCCACGGGGGTAAGAGAGACCCAGTACTTC.